This TCR beta chain was sequenced for a study of T cell responses to AZD1222 COVID-19 vaccine. The CDR3 covers 14 residues. The V and J ends lost 7 bases and 7 bases, in that order; junction bases with no gene match: 8. CDR1 and CDR2 from the germline V gene are WSHSY and SAAADI. Study observations and caveats: The peak T cell response came first, and repertoires were sampled only after it. Mostly white British, mostly female donors; authors suggested clonal diversity may be underestimated. Only a handful of people who got AZD1222 tested seropositive at baseline.

Measured with immunoSEQ multiplex PCR; TCRdb has only the in-frame clones, and not every one. The sample holds some 130,000 clones, 85% to 90% seen once. As regards this clone: Its antigen is not identified.

The sample here was peripheral blood, taken on day 0 of AZD1222 vaccination. V is TRBV10-2 and J is TRBJ2-1; TRBD2 aligns across 9 bases. The source is an adult in good health. The CDR3 region is CASKGLAGNNEQFF. Written as DNA, the CDR3 is TGCGCCAGCAAGGGCCTAGCGGGGAATAATGAGCAGTTCTTC.